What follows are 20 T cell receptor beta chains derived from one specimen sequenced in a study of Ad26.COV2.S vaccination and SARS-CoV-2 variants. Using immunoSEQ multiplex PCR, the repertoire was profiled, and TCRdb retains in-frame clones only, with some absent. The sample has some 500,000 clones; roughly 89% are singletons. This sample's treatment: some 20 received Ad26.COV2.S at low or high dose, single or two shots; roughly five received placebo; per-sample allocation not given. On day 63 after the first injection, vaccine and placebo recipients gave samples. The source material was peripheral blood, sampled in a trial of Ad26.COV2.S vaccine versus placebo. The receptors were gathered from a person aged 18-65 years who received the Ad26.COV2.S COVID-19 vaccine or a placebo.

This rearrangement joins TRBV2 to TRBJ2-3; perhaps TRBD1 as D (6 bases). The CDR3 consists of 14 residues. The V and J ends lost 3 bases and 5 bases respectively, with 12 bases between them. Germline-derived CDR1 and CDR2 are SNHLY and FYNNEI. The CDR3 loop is CASSDRGWGDTQYF. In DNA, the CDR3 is TGTGCCAGCAGTGACAGGGGCTGGGGAGATACGCAGTATTTT.

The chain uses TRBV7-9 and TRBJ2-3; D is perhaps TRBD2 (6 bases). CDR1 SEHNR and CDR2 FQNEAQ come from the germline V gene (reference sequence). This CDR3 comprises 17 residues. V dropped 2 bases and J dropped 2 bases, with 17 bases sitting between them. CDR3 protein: CASSLWSGGGATDTQYF. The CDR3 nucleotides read TGTGCCAGCAGCTTATGGAGCGGAGGCGGGGCCACAGATACGCAGTATTTT.

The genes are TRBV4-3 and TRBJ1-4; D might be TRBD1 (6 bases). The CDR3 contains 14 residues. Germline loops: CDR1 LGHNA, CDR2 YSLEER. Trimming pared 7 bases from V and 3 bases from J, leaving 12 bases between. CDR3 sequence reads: CASKKTGPNEKLFF. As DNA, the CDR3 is TGCGCCAGCAAGAAGACAGGACCTAATGAAAAACTGTTTTTT.

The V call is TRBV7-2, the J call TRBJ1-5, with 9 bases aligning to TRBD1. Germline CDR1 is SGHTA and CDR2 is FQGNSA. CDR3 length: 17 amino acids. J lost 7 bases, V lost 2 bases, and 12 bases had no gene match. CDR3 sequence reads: CASSLHQAGTGRQPQHF. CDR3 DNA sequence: TGTGCCAGCAGCTTACACCAGGCCGGGACAGGGAGACAGCCCCAGCATTTT.

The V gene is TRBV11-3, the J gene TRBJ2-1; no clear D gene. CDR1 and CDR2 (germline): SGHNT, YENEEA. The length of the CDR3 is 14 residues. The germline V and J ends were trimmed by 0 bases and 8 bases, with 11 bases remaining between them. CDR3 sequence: CASSLDRTTYEQFF. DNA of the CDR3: TGTGCCAGCAGCTTAGATCGTACAACCTATGAGCAGTTCTTC.

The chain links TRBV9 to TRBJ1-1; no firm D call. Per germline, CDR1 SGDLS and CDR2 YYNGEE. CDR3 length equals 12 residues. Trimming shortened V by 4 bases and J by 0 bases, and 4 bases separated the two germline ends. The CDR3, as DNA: TGTGCCAGCAGCCACCTGAACACTGAAGCTTTCTTT. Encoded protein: CASSHLNTEAFF. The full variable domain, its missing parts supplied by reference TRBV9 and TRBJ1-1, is DSGVTQTPKHLITATGQRVTLRCSPRSGDLSVYWYQQSLDQGLQFLIQYYNGEERAKGNILERFSAQQFPDLHSELNLSSLELGDSALYFCASSHLNTEAFFGQGTRLTVV.

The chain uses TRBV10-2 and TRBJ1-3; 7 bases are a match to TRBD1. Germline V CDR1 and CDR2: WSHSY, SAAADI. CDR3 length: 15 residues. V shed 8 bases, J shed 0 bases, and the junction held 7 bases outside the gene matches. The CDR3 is CASGPSGGSGNTIYF. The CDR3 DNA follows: TGCGCCAGCGGCCCGTCAGGGGGCTCTGGAAACACCATATATTTT.

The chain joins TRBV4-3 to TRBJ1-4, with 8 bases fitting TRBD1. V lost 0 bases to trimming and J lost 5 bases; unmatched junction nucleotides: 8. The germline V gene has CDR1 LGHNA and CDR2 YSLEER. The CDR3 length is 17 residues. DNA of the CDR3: TGCGCCAGCAGCCAAGAAAATAGCAGGGGGCGGAATGAAAAACTGTTTTTT. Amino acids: CASSQENSRGRNEKLFF.

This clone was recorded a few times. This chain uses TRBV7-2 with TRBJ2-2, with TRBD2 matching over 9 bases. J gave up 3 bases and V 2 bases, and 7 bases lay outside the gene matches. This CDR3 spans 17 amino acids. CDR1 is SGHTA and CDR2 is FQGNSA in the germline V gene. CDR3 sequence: CASSLLSGLAYTGELFF. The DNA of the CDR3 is TGTGCCAGCAGCTTACTCTCGGGACTAGCTTACACCGGGGAGCTGTTTTTT.

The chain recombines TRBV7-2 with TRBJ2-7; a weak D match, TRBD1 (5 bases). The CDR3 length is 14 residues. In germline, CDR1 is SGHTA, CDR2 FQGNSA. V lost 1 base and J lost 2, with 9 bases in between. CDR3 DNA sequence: TGTGCCAGCAGCTTAGTGAGACAGACCTACGAGCAGTACTTC. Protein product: CASSLVRQTYEQYF.

Written as DNA, the CDR3 is TGCGCCAGCAGCTTGTTTTGGACTAGCAATGAGCAGTTCTTC. This gives the protein CASSLFWTSNEQFF. J is TRBJ2-1 and V is TRBV5-1, with 7 bases that match TRBD2. Germline CDR1 and CDR2: SGHRS and YFSETQ. The CDR3 runs 14 residues. V lost 1 base to trimming and J lost 6 bases; unmatched junction nucleotides: 4.

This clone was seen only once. The chain's CDR3 is CASSPSGANVLTF. As DNA, the CDR3 is TGTGCCAGCAGCCCCTCTGGGGCCAACGTCCTGACTTTC. This rearrangement joins TRBV7-3 to TRBJ2-6; D gene unclear. Germline-derived CDR1 and CDR2 are SGHTA and FQGTGA. This CDR3 spans 13 amino acids. V lost 5 bases, J lost 0 bases, and 2 bases lay in between.

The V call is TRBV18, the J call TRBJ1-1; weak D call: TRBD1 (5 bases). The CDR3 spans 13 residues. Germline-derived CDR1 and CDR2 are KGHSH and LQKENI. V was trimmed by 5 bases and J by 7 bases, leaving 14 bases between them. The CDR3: CASSSAHQGEAFF. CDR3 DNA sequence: TGTGCCAGCTCAAGTGCACACCAGGGTGAAGCTTTCTTT.

The CDR3 loop is CASSLAWGLTEAFF. The CDR3 DNA reads TGTGCCAGCAGCTTAGCGTGGGGTCTGACTGAAGCTTTCTTT. The chain combines TRBV28 with TRBJ1-1; D remains unclear. CDR1 is MDHEN and CDR2 is SYDVKM in the germline V gene. Trimming cost V 6 bases and J 5 bases, with 16 bases left between them. This CDR3 contains 14 residues.

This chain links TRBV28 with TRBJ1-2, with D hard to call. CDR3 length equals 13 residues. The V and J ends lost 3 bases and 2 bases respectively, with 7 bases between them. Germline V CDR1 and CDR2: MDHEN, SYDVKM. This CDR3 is CASSFDGNYGYTF. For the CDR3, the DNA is TGTGCCAGCAGTTTCGATGGGAACTATGGCTACACCTTC.

CDR3 region: CASSAPVRDSYNEQFF. CDR3 bases: TGTGCCAGCAGTGCCCCAGTCCGGGACTCCTACAATGAGCAGTTCTTC. The chain couples TRBV25-1 to TRBJ2-1, with D perhaps TRBD2 (5 bases). The CDR3 length is 16 residues. Germline CDR1 reads MGHDK; CDR2 reads SYGVNS. Between the trimmed V and J ends, which lost 4 bases and 0 bases, there was a span of 13 bases.

The CDR3 DNA is TGTGCCAGCAGCTTTCTCGGCGGGAGGCTCAATGAGCAGTTCTTC. It translates to CASSFLGGRLNEQFF. V usage is TRBV7-2 and J usage is TRBJ2-1; 8 bases line up with TRBD2. This CDR3 region has 15 residues. The junction had 7 bases not matched to a gene; V was cut back by 3 bases and J by 6 bases. Germline lookup yields CDR1 SGHTA and CDR2 FQGNSA.

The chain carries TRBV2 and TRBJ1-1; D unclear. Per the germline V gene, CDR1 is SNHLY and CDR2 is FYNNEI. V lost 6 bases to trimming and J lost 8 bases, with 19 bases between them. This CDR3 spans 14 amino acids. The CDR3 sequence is CASSQSWRKFEAFF. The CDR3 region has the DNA TGTGCCAGCAGCCAAAGCTGGAGGAAGTTCGAAGCTTTCTTT.

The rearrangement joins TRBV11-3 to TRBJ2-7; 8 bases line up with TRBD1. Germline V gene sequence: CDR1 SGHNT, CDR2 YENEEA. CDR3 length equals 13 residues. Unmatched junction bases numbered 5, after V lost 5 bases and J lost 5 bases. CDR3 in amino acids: CASSQRTGNEQYF. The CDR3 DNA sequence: TGTGCCAGCAGCCAGAGGACAGGGAACGAGCAGTACTTC.

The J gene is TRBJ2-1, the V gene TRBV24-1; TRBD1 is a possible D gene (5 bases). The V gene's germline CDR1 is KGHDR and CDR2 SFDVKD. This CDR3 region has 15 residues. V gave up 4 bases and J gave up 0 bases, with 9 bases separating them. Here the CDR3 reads CATSDAGFSYNEQFF. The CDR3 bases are TGTGCCACCAGTGACGCAGGGTTCTCCTACAATGAGCAGTTCTTC.